This entry concerns a single TCR beta chain. This specimen belongs to a study of blood T cells in healthy people across ages. The CDR3 sequence is 17 residues long. V shed 1 base, J shed 4 bases, and the junction held 7 bases outside the gene matches. Germline CDR1 is LNHNV and CDR2 is YYDKDF (reference sequence). Combining a sample-barcoded 5' primer with a J-beta primer mix, a second PCR ran for 7 to 11 cycles. MiXCR, run by TCRdb on the 5' RACE reads, gives a single entry per CDR3 protein. The repertoire has about 830,000 distinct CDR3 sequences, approximately 59% of them found once; the top ten carry around a quarter.

This TCR was sampled from a young man in good health. Sequences were obtained from blood. This chain uses TRBV15 with TRBJ2-5; 12 bases match TRBD2. Written as DNA, the CDR3 is TGTGCCACCAGCAGAGTGGTCACTAGCGGGGGGTCAGAGACCCAGTACTTC. Translated: CATSRVVTSGGSETQYF.